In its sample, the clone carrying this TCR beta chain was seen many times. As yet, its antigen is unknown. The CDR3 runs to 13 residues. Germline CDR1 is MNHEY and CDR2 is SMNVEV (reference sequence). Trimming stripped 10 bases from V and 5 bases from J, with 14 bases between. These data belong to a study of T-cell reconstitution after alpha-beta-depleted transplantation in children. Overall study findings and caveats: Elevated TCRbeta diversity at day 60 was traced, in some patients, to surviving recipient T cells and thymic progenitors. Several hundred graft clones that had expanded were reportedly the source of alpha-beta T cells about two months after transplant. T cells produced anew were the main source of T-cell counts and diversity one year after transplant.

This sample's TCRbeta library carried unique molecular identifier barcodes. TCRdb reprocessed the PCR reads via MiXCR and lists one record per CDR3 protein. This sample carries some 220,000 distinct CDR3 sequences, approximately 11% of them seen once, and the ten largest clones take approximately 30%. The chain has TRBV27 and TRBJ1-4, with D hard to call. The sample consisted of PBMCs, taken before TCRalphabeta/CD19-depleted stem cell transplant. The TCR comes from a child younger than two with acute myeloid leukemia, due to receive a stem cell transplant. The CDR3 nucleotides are TGTGCCACCAGACGTAACACCAATGAAAAACTGTTTTTT. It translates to CATRRNTNEKLFF.